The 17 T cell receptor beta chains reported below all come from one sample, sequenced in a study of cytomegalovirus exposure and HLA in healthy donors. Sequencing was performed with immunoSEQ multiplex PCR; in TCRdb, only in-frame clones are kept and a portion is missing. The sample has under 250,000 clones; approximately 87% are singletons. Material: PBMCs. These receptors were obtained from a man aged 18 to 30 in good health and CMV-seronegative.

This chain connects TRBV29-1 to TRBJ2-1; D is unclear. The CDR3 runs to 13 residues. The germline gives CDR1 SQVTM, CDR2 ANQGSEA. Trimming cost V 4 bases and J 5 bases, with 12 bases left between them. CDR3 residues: CSVGAYLNNEQFF. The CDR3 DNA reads TGCAGCGTTGGGGCTTACTTGAACAATGAGCAGTTCTTC.

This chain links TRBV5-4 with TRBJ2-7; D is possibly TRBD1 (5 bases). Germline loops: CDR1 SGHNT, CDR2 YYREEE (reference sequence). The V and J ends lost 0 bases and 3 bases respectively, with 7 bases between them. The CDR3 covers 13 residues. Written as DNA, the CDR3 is TGTGCCAGCAGCTTGGTCCAGGGCTACGAGCAGTACTTC. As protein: CASSLVQGYEQYF.

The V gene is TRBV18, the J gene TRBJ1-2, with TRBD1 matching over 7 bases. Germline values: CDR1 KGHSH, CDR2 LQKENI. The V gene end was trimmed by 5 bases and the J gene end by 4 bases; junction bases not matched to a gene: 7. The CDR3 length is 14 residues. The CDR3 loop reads CASSGQESAYGYTF. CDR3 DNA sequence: TGTGCCAGCTCAGGACAGGAATCAGCCTATGGCTACACCTTC.

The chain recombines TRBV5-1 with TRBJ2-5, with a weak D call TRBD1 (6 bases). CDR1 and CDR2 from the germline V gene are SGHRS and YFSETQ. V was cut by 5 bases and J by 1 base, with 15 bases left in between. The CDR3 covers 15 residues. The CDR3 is CASSGERGTQETQYF. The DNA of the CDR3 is TGCGCCAGCAGTGGTGAGAGGGGGACCCAAGAGACCCAGTACTTC.

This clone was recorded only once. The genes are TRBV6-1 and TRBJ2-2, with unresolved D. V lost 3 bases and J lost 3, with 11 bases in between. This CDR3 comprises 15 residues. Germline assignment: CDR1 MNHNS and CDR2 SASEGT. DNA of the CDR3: TGTGCCAGCAGTGAGAGGTTTCCGGACACCGGGGAGCTGTTTTTT. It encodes CASSERFPDTGELFF.

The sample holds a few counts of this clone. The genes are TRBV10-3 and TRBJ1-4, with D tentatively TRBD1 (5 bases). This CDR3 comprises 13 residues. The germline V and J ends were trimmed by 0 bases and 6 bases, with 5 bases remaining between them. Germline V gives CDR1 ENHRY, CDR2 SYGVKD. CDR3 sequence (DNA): TGTGCCATCAGTGAGTCAGGGGATGAAAAACTGTTTTTT. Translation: CAISESGDEKLFF.

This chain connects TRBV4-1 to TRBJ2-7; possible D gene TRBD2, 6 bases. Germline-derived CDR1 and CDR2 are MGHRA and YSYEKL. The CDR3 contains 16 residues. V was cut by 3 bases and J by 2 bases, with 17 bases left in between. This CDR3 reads CASSQTSGTLTYEQYF. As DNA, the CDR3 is TGCGCCAGCAGCCAGACCTCCGGGACTCTAACCTACGAGCAGTACTTC.

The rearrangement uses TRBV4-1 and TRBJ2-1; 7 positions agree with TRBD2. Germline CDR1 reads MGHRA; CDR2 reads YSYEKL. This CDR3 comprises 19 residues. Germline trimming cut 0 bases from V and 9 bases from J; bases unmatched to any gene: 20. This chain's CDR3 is CASSQDLWSTAGAWSEQFF. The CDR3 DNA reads TGCGCCAGCAGCCAAGATCTTTGGTCAACCGCGGGAGCGTGGAGTGAGCAGTTCTTC.

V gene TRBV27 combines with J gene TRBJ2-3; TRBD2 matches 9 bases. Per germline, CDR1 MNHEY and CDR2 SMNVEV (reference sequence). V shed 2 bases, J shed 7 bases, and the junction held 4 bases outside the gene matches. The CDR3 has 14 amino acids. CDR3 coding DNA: TGTGCCAGCAGTTTAGGGCTAGCGGGACATACGCAGTATTTT. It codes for CASSLGLAGHTQYF.

CDR3 protein: CASSPTSTDTQYF. CDR3 DNA sequence: TGTGCCAGCTCACCAACAAGCACAGATACGCAGTATTTT. The chain couples TRBV18 to TRBJ2-3; no clear D. There are 13 residues in the CDR3. Germline-derived CDR1 and CDR2 are KGHSH and LQKENI. Trimming took 2 bases from V and 0 from J, leaving 3 bases between them.

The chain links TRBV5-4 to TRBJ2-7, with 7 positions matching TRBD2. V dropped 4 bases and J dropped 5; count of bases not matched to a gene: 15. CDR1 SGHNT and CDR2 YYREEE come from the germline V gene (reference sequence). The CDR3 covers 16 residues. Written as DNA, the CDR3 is TGTGCCAGCAGCCCAACTGCTTCCGGGAGGAGCCACGAGCAGTACTTC. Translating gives CASSPTASGRSHEQYF.

The CDR3 nucleotides read TGTGCCAGCAGCTTAGGCCCCCCGGGTAGTAACACCGGGGAGCTGTTTTTT. Its translation: CASSLGPPGSNTGELFF. J is TRBJ2-2 and V is TRBV7-2, with D uncertain. The CDR3 extends over 17 amino acids. Germline CDR1 reads SGHTA; CDR2 reads FQGNSA. V lost 1 base, J lost 2 bases, and 14 bases lay in between.

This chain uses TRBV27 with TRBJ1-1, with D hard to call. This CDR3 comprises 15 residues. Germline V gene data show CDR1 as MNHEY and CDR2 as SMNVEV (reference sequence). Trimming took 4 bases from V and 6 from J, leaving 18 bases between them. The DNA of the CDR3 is TGTGCCAGCAGTTGGGGAGGAGGCGGCGTTTCTGAAGCTTTCTTT. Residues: CASSWGGGGVSEAFF.

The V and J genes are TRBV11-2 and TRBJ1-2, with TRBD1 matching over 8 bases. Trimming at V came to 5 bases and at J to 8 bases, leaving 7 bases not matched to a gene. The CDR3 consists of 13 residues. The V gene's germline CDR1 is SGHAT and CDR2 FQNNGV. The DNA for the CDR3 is TGTGCCAGCAGCAGGGACAGGTTAGGAGGCTACACCTTC. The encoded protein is CASSRDRLGGYTF. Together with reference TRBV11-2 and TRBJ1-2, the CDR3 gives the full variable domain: EAGVAQSPRYKIIEKRQSVAFWCNPISGHATLYWYQQILGQGPKLLIQFQNNGVVDDSQLPKDRFSAERLKGVDSTLKIQPAKLEDSAVYLCASSRDRLGGYTFGSGTRLTVV.

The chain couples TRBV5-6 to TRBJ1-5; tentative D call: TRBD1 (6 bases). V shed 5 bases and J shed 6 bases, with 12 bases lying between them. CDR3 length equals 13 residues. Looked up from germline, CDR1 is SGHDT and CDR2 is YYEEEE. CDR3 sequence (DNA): TGTGCCAGCAGTACTACAGGGTCTCAGCCCCAGCATTTT. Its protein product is CASSTTGSQPQHF.

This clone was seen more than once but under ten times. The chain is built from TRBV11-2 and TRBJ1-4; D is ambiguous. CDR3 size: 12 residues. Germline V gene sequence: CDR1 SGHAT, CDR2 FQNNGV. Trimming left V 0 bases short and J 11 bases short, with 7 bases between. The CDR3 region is CASSLDRRKLFF. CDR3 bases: TGTGCCAGCAGCTTAGATCGGCGGAAACTGTTTTTT.

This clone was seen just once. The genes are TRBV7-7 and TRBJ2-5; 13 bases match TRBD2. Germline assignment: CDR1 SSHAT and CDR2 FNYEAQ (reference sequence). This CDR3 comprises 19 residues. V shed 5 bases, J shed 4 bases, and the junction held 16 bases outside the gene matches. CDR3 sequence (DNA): TGTGCCAGCAGCCTAACTGGACTAGCGGGAGTCGAGGGTGGAGAGACCCAGTACTTC. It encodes CASSLTGLAGVEGGETQYF.